This T cell receptor (beta chain) was identified during a study of CD8+ T cells in alopecia areata. Study as a whole: Treated patients took oral tofacitinib at 5 to 10 mg twice daily.

As the sequencing template, cDNA was produced by extracting RNA and reverse transcribing it. Assay used: immunoSEQ multiplex PCR; TCRdb lists only in-frame clones, some missing. The table lists about 180,000 clones, about 53% of them singletons, with more than 10% in the top ten. Treatment described: oral pan-JAK inhibitor, 5-10 mg twice daily. Peripheral blood, together with lesional scalp punch biopsies, was collected from alopecia areata patients. PBMCs provided sorted CD4+ and CD8+ T cells. This clone was counted a few times. This sample comprised CD8+ T cells sorted from blood, obtained at week 24, from a patient treated with tofacitinib. This sequence originates from a human donor with alopecia areata.

The CDR3 sequence is CASSLVGAGETQYF. The CDR3 DNA reads as TGTGCCAGCAGCTTAGTGGGGGCAGGGGAGACCCAGTACTTC. The V gene is TRBV11-2, the J gene TRBJ2-5, with a weak D call TRBD1 (6 bases). V lost 1 base and J 5 bases, leaving 11 bases between the germline ends. This CDR3 contains 14 residues. In germline, CDR1 is SGHAT, CDR2 FQNNGV.